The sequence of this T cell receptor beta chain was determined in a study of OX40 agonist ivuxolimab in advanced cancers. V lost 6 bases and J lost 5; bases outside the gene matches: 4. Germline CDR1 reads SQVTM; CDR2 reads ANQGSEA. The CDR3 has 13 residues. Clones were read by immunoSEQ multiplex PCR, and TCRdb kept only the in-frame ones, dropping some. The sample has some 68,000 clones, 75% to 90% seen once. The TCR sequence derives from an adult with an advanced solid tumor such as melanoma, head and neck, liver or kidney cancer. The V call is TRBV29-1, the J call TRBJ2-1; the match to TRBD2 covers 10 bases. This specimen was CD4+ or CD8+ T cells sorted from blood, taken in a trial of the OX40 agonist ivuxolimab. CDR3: CSVRTSGNNEQFF. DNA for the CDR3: TGCAGCGTACGGACTAGCGGAAACAATGAGCAGTTCTTC.